Given below is one TCR beta chain in context. Its antigen remains unidentified. The data belong to a study of T cell responses to AZD1222 COVID-19 vaccine. Regarding the study as a whole: Nearly half of the spike-specific TCRs reportedly recognize variant regions that carry no mutations. Among AZD1222 vaccinees, only 5 to 7 were seropositive at baseline.

The method was immunoSEQ multiplex PCR; TCRdb's version includes in-frame clones alone and lacks a portion of them. Of some 100,000 clones listed, approximately 93% are singletons. Germline-derived CDR1 and CDR2 are LGHDT and YNNKEL (reference sequence). The junction had 2 bases not matched to a gene; V was cut back by 2 bases and J by 8 bases. The length of the CDR3 is 13 residues. The V gene is TRBV3-1 (or the pseudogene TRBV3-2), the J gene TRBJ1-4, with 7 nucleotides matching TRBD1. Sequenced material: peripheral blood, taken on day 0 of AZD1222 vaccination. This clonotype was obtained from an adult in good health. For the CDR3, the DNA is TGTGCCAGCAGCCAACGAGGGGGCGAAAAACTGTTTTTT. Translating gives CASSQRGGEKLFF.